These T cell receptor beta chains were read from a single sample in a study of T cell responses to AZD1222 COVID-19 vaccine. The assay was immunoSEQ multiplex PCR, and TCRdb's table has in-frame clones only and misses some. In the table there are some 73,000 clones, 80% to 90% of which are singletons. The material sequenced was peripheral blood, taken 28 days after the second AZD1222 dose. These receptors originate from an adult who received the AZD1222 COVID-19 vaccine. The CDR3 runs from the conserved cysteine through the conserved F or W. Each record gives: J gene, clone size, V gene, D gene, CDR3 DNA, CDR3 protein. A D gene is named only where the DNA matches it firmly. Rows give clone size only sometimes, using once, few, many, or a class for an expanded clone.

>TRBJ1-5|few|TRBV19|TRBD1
TGTGCCAGTAGTACCTCCCGACGGACAGGGACTAGCAATCAGCCCCAGCATTTT
CASSTSRRTGTSNQPQHF
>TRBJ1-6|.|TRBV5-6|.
TGTGCCAGCAGCCCCGGGAGAGGGAATTCACCCCTCCACTTT
CASSPGRGNSPLHF
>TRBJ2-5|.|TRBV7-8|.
TGTGCCAGCAGCTCTACCCGGGGGCGGGGGGAGACCCAGTACTTC
CASSSTRGRGETQYF
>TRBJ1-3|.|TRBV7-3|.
TGTGCCAGCAGCTTAACCCCTCCGGGCCACTCTGGAAACACCATATATTTT
CASSLTPPGHSGNTIYF
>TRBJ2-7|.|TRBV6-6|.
TGTGCCAGCAGTTACCGGGGACGGGACTACGAGCAGTACTTC
CASSYRGRDYEQYF
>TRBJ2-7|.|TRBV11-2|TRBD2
TGTGCCAGCAGCGCGAGACTAGCGGGGGGCTCCTACGAGCAGTACTTC
CASSARLAGGSYEQYF
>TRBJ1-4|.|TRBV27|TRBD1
TGTGCCAGCAGTATCAGACAGGGACTAGGGGAACTGTTTTTT
CASSIRQGLGELFF
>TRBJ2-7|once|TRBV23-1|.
TGCGCCAGCAGTCAAGCGGTTAGGGTTCGTGCGCAGTACTTC
CASSQAVRVRAQYF
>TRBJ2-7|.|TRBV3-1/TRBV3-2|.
TGTGCCAGCAGCCAAGTACCCTCGTTTCACTACGAGCAGTACTTC
CASSQVPSFHYEQYF
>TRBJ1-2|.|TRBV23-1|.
TGCGCCAGCAGAGAGACACTTACTCCCTATGGCTACACCTTC
CASRETLTPYGYTF
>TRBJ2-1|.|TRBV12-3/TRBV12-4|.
TGTGCCACCGCCCCGAGATCCTACAATGAGCAGTTCTTC
CATAPRSYNEQFF
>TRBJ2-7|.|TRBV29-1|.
TGCAGCGTTCGCCGGGACCTGACACCACTAACCTACGAGCAGTACTTC
CSVRRDLTPLTYEQYF
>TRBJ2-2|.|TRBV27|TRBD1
TGTGCCAGCAGTCCCTGGGGGGACAGGGGAGGTTCCGGGGAGCTGTTTTTT
CASSPWGDRGGSGELFF
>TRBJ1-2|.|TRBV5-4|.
TGTGCCAGCAGTGGAATGGGGGGCAACTATGGCTACACCTTC
CASSGMGGNYGYTF
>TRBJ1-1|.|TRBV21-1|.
TGTGCCAGCAGCACGGGACAGGTGAACACTGAAGCTTTCTTT
CASSTGQVNTEAFF
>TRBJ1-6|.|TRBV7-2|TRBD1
TGTGCCAGCAGCCCCGCAGGGGGGTTGGGGTCCCCCCTCCACTTT
CASSPAGGLGSPLHF
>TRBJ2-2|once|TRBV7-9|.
TGTGCCAGCAGCCCCCAGGGGAACACCGGGGAGCTGTTTTTT
CASSPQGNTGELFF
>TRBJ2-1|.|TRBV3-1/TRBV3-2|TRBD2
TGTGCCAGCAGCCAAGTCGGGAGGGCCCGCAATGAGCAGTTCTTC
CASSQVGRARNEQFF
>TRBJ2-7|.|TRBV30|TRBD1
TGTGCCTGGACCCCCGGGACAGGGGCTTGGATCCTTATGAGCTCCTACGAGCAGTACTTC
CAWTPGTGAWILMSSYEQYF
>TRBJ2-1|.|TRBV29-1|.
TGCAGCGCAGGCCTAGGTTACAATGAGCAGTTCTTC
CSAGLGYNEQFF
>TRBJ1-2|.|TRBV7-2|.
TGTGCCAGCAGCTTGGGGAGAGGAGGCTACACCTTC
CASSLGRGGYTF
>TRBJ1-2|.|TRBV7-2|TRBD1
TGTGCCAGCAGCTCTCAGGGGGTCGGCGATGGCTACACCTTC
CASSSQGVGDGYTF
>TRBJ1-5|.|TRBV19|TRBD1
TGTGCCAGTAGTATATTCCCTCGGGACAGAGGTAATCAGCCCCAGCATTTT
CASSIFPRDRGNQPQHF
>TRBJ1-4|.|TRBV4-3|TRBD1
TGCGCCAGCAGCCAAGGGTGGACAGGGGGCTCAACTAATGAAAAACTGTTTTTT
CASSQGWTGGSTNEKLFF
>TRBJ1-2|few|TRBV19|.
TGTGCCAGTAACTGGGGTCCGCGTGGTGGCTACACCTTC
CASNWGPRGGYTF
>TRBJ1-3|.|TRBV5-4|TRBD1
TGTGCCAGCAGCTTGGGACAGGGGTCGGCAGGAAACACCATATATTTT
CASSLGQGSAGNTIYF
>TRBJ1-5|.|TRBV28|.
TGTGCCAGCAGTTTCTCAGGGTTAAATCAGCCCCAGCATTTT
CASSFSGLNQPQHF
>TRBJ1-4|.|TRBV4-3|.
TGCGCCAGCAGCCAAGATTGGGGTTCGGGGATAATCGGGGAAAAACTGTTTTTT
CASSQDWGSGIIGEKLFF
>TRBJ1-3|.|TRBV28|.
TGTGCCAGCAGGTCCCGGAGGGCGCGGGGAAACACCATATATTTT
CASRSRRARGNTIYF
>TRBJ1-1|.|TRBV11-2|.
TGTGCCAGCAGCTTAGGGCCGGGTTCAAGAGGACAGCGCGCTGAAGCTTTCTTT
CASSLGPGSRGQRAEAFF
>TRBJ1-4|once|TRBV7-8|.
TGTGCCAGCAGCTTAGATCGGCATCTTTATAATGAAAAACTGTTTTTT
CASSLDRHLYNEKLFF
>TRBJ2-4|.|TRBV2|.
TGTGCCAGCAGGATTGGGGGGGCCAAAAACATTCAGTACTTC
CASRIGGAKNIQYF
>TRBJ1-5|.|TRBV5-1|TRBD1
TGCGCCAGCAGCTTCGGGACAGGAATCGGACAGCCCCAGCATTTT
CASSFGTGIGQPQHF
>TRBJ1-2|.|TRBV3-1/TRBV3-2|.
TGTGCCAGCAGCCGGCAGGGGTCTGGCTACACCTTC
CASSRQGSGYTF
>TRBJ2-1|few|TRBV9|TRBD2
TGTGCCAGCAGCACTCGGACTAGCGGGGGCCAATTCTCCTACAATGAGCAGTTCTTC
CASSTRTSGGQFSYNEQFF
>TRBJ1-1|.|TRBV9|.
TGTGCCAGCAGCCCCGATTGGGATGGGGGGAACACTGAAGCTTTCTTT
CASSPDWDGGNTEAFF
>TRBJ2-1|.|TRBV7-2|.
TGTGCCAGCAGCTTAGCGACAACAGGGTCCCATGAGCAGTTCTTC
CASSLATTGSHEQFF
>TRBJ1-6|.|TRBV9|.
TGTGCCAGCAGCCAACAGAGCTCCTATAATTCACCCCTCCACTTT
CASSQQSSYNSPLHF
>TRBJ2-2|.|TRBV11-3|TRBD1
TGTGCCAGCAGCTTATCTCTTGGGACAGATAGATACACCGGGGAGCTGTTTTTT
CASSLSLGTDRYTGELFF
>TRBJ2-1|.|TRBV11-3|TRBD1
TGTGCCAGCAGCTTTAAGGGGGCCAGCTCCTACAATGAGCAGTTCTTC
CASSFKGASSYNEQFF
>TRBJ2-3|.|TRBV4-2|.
TGTGCCAGCAGCCAACGGGCCTCGGCAGGGGCGGAGTTCGCTACGCAGTATTTT
CASSQRASAGAEFATQYF
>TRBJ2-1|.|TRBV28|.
TGTGCCAGCAGCCCCGGGACAAGGTACAATGAGCAGTTCTTC
CASSPGTRYNEQFF